A single sample is the source of the 20 T cell receptor beta chains below, sequenced in a study of CD8 T cells in Susac syndrome. Random-hexamer reverse transcription was applied to about 0.45 to 1 ug RNA. TCRdb reprocessed the immunoSEQ multiplex PCR reads via MiXCR and lists one record per CDR3 protein. The profile covers 210,000 or so distinct CDR3 sequences, with about 94% appearing a single time and over 0.15% taken by the ten largest. The source material was CD4+ T cells from PBMCs. The receptors were gathered from a human donor with Susac syndrome.

This chain connects TRBV12-3 or TRBV12-4 to TRBJ1-2; D unclear. The V end was cut by 2 bases, the J end by 4 bases, with 5 bases between. The CDR3 is 12 residues long. The CDR3 loop reads CASSLRRYGYTF. The CDR3 DNA reads as TGTGCCAGCAGTTTACGGCGCTATGGCTACACCTTC.

This clonotype was observed a few times. This rearrangement joins TRBV5-4 to TRBJ2-1; 11 positions agree with TRBD1. Germline lookup yields CDR1 SGHNT and CDR2 YYREEE (reference sequence). This CDR3 spans 14 amino acids. J was trimmed by 8 bases and V by 0 bases; bases with no gene match: 1. The CDR3 sequence is CASSLGTGGDEQFF. The CDR3 DNA reads as TGTGCCAGCAGCTTGGGGACAGGGGGCGATGAGCAGTTCTTC. The variable domain in full, with the rest retrieved from reference TRBV5-4 and TRBJ2-1, is ETGVTQSPTHLIKTRGQQVTLRCSSQSGHNTVSWYQQALGQGPQFIFQYYREEENGRGNFPPRFSGLQFPNYSSELNVNALELDDSALYLCASSLGTGGDEQFFGPGTRLTVL.

V and J are TRBV6-1 and TRBJ2-6, with 7 bases that match TRBD2. Per germline, CDR1 MNHNS and CDR2 SASEGT. After removal of 4 bases from V and 0 bases from J, the junction contained 9 bases not matched to a gene. The CDR3 is 18 residues long. This CDR3 reads CASSGDGAGRSGANVLTF. Written as DNA, the CDR3 is TGTGCCAGCAGTGGTGACGGAGCGGGGCGCTCTGGGGCCAACGTCCTGACTTTC.

The chain has TRBV5-1 and TRBJ2-3; 7 nucleotides agree with TRBD1. Trimming removed 2 bases from V and 6 bases from J; junction bases left unmatched: 6. Germline V gene sequence: CDR1 SGHRS, CDR2 YFSETQ. This CDR3 region has 14 residues. The CDR3 spells CASSFGQAWDTQYF. Here the CDR3 DNA reads TGCGCCAGCAGCTTTGGACAGGCGTGGGATACGCAGTATTTT.

The chain carries TRBV18 and TRBJ2-1; TRBD2 agrees at 11 bases. Germline V CDR1 and CDR2: KGHSH, LQKENI. CDR3 size: 17 residues. V was pared by 4 bases and J by 14 bases, with 19 bases of the junction left unmatched. As DNA, the CDR3 is TGTGCCAGCTCACAAAGGACGTCTGCTAGCGGGGGGAAAGAAAAGTTCTTC. As protein: CASSQRTSASGGKEKFF.

V and J are TRBV28 and TRBJ2-2, with TRBD1 matching over 7 bases. Germline V gives CDR1 MDHEN, CDR2 SYDVKM. J was trimmed by 7 bases and V by 6 bases; bases with no gene match: 8. CDR3 length: 14 residues. The CDR3 spells CASRRTGLDGELFF. The CDR3 coding sequence is TGTGCCAGCAGGAGGACAGGCCTAGACGGGGAGCTGTTTTTT.

The chain combines TRBV20-1 with TRBJ2-1; the D call may be TRBD1 or TRBD2 (5 bases each). Germline CDR1 and CDR2: DFQATT and SNEGSKA (reference sequence). The length of the CDR3 is 14 residues. V lost 6 bases and J lost 0, with 12 bases in between. The CDR3 nucleotides are TGCAGTGCCCACGGGACCACCTCCTACAATGAGCAGTTCTTC. Translating it yields CSAHGTTSYNEQFF.

The chain joins TRBV19 to TRBJ1-5, with D perhaps TRBD1 (5 bases). The CDR3 length is 15 residues. Per germline, CDR1 LNHDA and CDR2 SQIVND (reference sequence). V was clipped by 3 bases and J by 4 bases, with 13 bases between them. Written as DNA, the CDR3 is TGTGCCAGTAGTATTTTTCAGGGTGAGAATCAGCCCCAGCATTTT. It translates to CASSIFQGENQPQHF.

CDR3 loop: CSCNLFGTSGAIYQETQYF. The CDR3 DNA reads TGCAGCTGCAACCTCTTCGGGACTAGCGGGGCGATATACCAAGAGACCCAGTACTTC. J is TRBJ2-5 and V is TRBV20-1; TRBD2 matches 13 bases. The CDR3 consists of 19 residues. In germline, CDR1 is DFQATT, CDR2 SNEGSKA (reference sequence).

About this clonotype: One end of the junction does not line up with germline, which may come from a read error. J is TRBJ1-1 and V is TRBV5-1, with 7 bases matching TRBD1. Germline V CDR1 and CDR2: SGHRS, YFSETQ. The CDR3 is made up of 14 amino acids. The CDR3 reads CASSSTGDNTEAFF. The CDR3 DNA reads TGCGCCAGCAGCTCTACAGGGGACAACACTGAAGCTTTTTTT.

This clonotype has just one count. The gene calls are TRBV7-2 and TRBJ1-4; no firm D call. CDR1 is SGHTA and CDR2 is FQGNSA in the germline V gene. The CDR3 has 14 amino acids. V was cut by 5 bases and J by 3 bases, with 10 bases left in between. The CDR3 DNA sequence: TGTGCCAGCAGCCTCACCTCGGCTAATGAAAAACTGTTTTTT. Amino acids: CASSLTSANEKLFF.

The gene calls are TRBV7-2 and TRBJ1-2; D uncertain. V lost 4 bases, J lost 2 bases, and 8 bases lay in between. The germline gives CDR1 SGHTA, CDR2 FQGNSA. The CDR3 sequence is 13 residues long. The chain's CDR3 is CASSSTPNYGYTF. In DNA form, the CDR3 reads TGTGCCAGCAGCTCTACCCCCAACTATGGCTACACCTTC.

V and J are TRBV30 and TRBJ2-1; a weak D match, TRBD2 (5 bases). CDR1 and CDR2 from the germline V gene are GTSNPN and SVGIG (reference sequence). This CDR3 has 15 residues. Trimming pared 0 bases from V and 7 bases from J, leaving 16 bases between. The CDR3 nucleotides read TGTGCCTGGAGTGTTCGGGGAAGGATGAGGAATGAGCAGTTCTTC. Its translation is CAWSVRGRMRNEQFF. Full variable domain (remainder filled in from reference TRBV30 and TRBJ2-1): SQTIHQWPATLVQPVGSPLSLECTVEGTSNPNLYWYRQAAGRGLQLLFYSVGIGQISSEVPQNLSASRPQDRQFILSSKKLLLSDSGFYLCAWSVRGRMRNEQFFGPGTRLTVL.

V and J are TRBV2 and TRBJ1-2; TRBD1 matches at 9 bases. V trimming: 0 bases; J trimming: 7 bases; junction bases outside the gene matches: 3. The CDR3 extends over 14 amino acids. CDR1 is SNHLY, CDR2 FYNNEI, per germline. The DNA of the CDR3 is TGTGCCAGCAGTGAAGCGCTGGGACAGGGTGGCTACACCTTC. Its translation: CASSEALGQGGYTF.

In this sample, this clonotype turned up once. V is TRBV7-8 and J is TRBJ2-1; no definite D call. Germline V gene data show CDR1 as SGHVS and CDR2 as FQNEAQ. Trimming took off 1 base at V and 15 bases at J, with 16 bases between the two ends. The CDR3 extends over 13 amino acids. CDR3 nucleotides: TGTGCCAGCAGCTTAGAGGCGACACGCCCCGCGTTCTTC. Residues: CASSLEATRPAFF. Looking up the rest from reference TRBV7-8 and TRBJ2-1 gives the full variable domain: GAGVSQSPRYKVAKRGQDVALRCDPISGHVSLFWYQQALGQGPEFLTYFQNEAQLDKSGLPSDRFFAERPEGSVSTLKIQRTQQEDSAVYLCASSLEATRPAFFGPGTRLTVL.

The V call is TRBV28, the J call TRBJ1-5; 7 bases are shared with TRBD1. CDR3 length equals 14 residues. J lost 7 bases, V lost 2 bases, and 5 bases had no gene match. Germline V gene data show CDR1 as MDHEN and CDR2 as SYDVKM. CDR3 coding DNA: TGTGCCAGCAGTTTAGGACAGGTAGGGCAGCCCCAGCATTTT. The encoded protein is CASSLGQVGQPQHF.

The genes are TRBV4-2 and TRBJ1-2; D gene uncertain. The CDR3 extends over 14 amino acids. V gave up 0 bases and J gave up 3 bases, with 8 bases separating them. The germline V gene encodes CDR1 LGHNA and CDR2 YNFKEQ. CDR3 amino acids: CASSQDLQDYGYTF. In DNA, the CDR3 is TGTGCCAGCAGCCAAGATTTGCAGGACTATGGCTACACCTTC.

The chain has TRBV20-1 and TRBJ2-7, with 11 bases fitting TRBD2. Germline V gene sequence: CDR1 DFQATT, CDR2 SNEGSKA (reference sequence). The CDR3 is made up of 17 amino acids. With V trimmed by 0 bases and J by 3 bases, 10 bases remained unmatched. CDR3 DNA sequence: TGCAGTGCTAGAGATCCGGGACTAGCGGCGGACGACTACGAGCAGTACTTC. This sequence encodes CSARDPGLAADDYEQYF.

This chain connects TRBV6-6 to TRBJ2-1; D unclear. CDR1 and CDR2 from the germline V gene are MNHNY and SVGAGI (reference sequence). Trimming took 4 bases from V and 6 from J, leaving 13 bases between them. The CDR3 contains 14 residues. CDR3 protein: CASSSSSMSNEQFF. The CDR3 bases are TGTGCCAGCAGTTCCAGCAGTATGTCCAATGAGCAGTTCTTC.

The V gene is TRBV30, the J gene TRBJ1-1; D perhaps matches TRBD1 (5 bases). V lost 5 bases, J lost 7 bases, and 20 bases lay in between. Germline V gives CDR1 GTSNPN, CDR2 SVGIG (reference sequence). The length of the CDR3 is 14 residues. This CDR3 is CAWESRGGSHEAFF. The CDR3 DNA reads as TGTGCCTGGGAGAGCCGGGGGGGGAGCCATGAAGCTTTCTTT. Looking up the rest from reference TRBV30 and TRBJ1-1 gives the full variable domain: SQTIHQWPATLVQPVGSPLSLECTVEGTSNPNLYWYRQAAGRGLQLLFYSVGIGQISSEVPQNLSASRPQDRQFILSSKKLLLSDSGFYLCAWESRGGSHEAFFGQGTRLTVV.